This T cell receptor (beta chain) was identified in a study of technical replicates of blood from a few donors. This CDR3 spans 14 amino acids. Germline V gene data show CDR1 as MNHEY and CDR2 as SVGAGI. The V and J ends lost 6 bases and 7 bases, in that order; junction bases with no gene match: 8. The method was immunoSEQ multiplex PCR; TCRdb's version includes in-frame clones alone and lacks a portion of them. This sample has roughly 60,000 clones, with approximately 87% found just once. What was sequenced was PBMCs. This receptor was identified in a human donor in good health. Some clones in this sample may be carry-over from other donors' samples. This chain joins TRBV6-5 and TRBJ1-4; 7 bases line up with TRBD1. This chain's CDR3 is CASRIRDSGEKLFF. The CDR3 coding sequence is TGTGCCAGCAGGATCCGGGACAGCGGTGAAAAACTGTTTTTT.